This T cell receptor beta chain was recorded in a study of regulatory T cells in long-lasting Graves disease. As for the study in general: Antithyroid drug use was under 3 months in newly diagnosed Graves' patients. Study-level points and caveats: Having only a small sample size may have limited accuracy.

Time point meaning: newly diagnosed GD, antithyroid drugs for less than 3 months. RNA isolated from PBMCs was used to make the TCR library. It was American Thyroid Association guidelines that determined Graves' disease diagnosis. Trimming took off 6 bases at V and 7 bases at J, with 12 bases between the two ends. Germline-derived CDR1 and CDR2 are SNHLY and FYNNEI. The CDR3 contains 12 residues. Worth noting for this clonotype: What it recognizes is unknown.

With iRepertoire HTBI primers and Arm-PCR of CDR3 regions, TCR beta libraries were built. TCRdb redid the calling of the multiplex PCR reads with MiXCR, one entry per CDR3 protein. The data show 380,000 or so distinct CDR3 sequences, 15% to 20% seen once. This sample was shared with a second study, whose subject was T cells in Graves' hyperthyroidism and ophthalmopathy. Per that study: Primed by the HTBI set, a first-round RT-PCR was run on the TCR CDR3.

This clonotype was sampled from a woman under 30 with Graves disease. The rearrangement uses TRBV2 and TRBJ1-1, with D possibly matching TRBD1 (5 bases). Source: peripheral blood mononuclear cells (PBMCs), taken at new diagnosis, from a patient treated with antithyroid drugs. The CDR3 nucleotides are TGTGCCAGCAGCCCCCTGGACAATGAAGCTTTCTTT. Residues: CASSPLDNEAFF.